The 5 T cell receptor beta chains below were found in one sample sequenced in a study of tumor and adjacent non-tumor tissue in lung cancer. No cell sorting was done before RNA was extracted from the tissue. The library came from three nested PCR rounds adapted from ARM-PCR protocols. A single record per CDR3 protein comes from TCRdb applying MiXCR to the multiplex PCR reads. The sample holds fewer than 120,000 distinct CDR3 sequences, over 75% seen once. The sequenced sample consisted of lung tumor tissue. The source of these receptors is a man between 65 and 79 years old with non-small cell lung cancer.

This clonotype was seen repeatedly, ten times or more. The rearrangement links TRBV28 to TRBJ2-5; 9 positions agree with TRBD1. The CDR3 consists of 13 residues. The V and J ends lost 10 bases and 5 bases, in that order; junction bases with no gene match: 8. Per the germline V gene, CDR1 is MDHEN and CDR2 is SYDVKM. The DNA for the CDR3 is TGTGCCACAATCCGGGACAGGGTTGAGACCCAGTACTTC. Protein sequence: CATIRDRVETQYF.

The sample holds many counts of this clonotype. The CDR3 sequence is CASTTGFNEQFF. As DNA, the CDR3 is TGTGCCAGCACCACAGGGTTTAATGAGCAGTTCTTC. The gene calls are TRBV12-3 or TRBV12-4 and TRBJ2-1, with D possibly TRBD1 on 6 matching bases. The CDR3 runs to 12 residues. Between the trimmed V and J ends, which lost 7 bases and 7 bases, there was a span of 11 bases.

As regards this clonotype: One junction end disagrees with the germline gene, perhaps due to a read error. In nucleotides, the CDR3 is TGTAGCGTTGATAGAGCGTGTAGCACAGATACGCAGTATTTT. It yields the protein CSVDRACSTDTQYF. The rearrangement joins TRBV29-1 to TRBJ2-3; the D gene is possibly TRBD2 (5 bases). CDR3 length: 14 residues. CDR1 SQVTM and CDR2 ANQGSEA come from the germline V gene.

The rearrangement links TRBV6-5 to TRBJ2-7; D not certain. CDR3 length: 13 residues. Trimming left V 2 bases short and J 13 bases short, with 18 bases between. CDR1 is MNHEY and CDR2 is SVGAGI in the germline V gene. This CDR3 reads CASSYDGYYGQYF. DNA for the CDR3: TGTGCCAGCAGTTACGACGGATACTACGGGCAATACTTC.

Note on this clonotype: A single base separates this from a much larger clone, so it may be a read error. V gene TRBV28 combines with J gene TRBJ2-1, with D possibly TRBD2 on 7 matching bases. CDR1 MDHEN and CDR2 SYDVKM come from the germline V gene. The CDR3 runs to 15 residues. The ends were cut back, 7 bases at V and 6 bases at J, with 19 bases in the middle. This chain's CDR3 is CASNLVEGGANEQFF. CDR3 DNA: TGTGCCAGCAATCTCGTAGAGGGGGGGGCCAATGAGCAGTTCTTC.